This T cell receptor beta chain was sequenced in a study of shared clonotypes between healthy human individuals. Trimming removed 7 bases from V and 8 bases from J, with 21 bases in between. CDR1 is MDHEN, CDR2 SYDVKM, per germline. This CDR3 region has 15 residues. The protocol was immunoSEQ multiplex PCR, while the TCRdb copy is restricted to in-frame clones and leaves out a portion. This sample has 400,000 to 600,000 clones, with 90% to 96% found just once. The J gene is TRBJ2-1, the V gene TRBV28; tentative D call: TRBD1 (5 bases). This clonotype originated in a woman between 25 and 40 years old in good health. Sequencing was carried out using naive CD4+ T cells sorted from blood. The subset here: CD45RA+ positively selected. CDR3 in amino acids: CASTYLRGVLHEQFF. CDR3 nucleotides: TGTGCCAGCACCTATCTAAGGGGCGTTCTCCATGAGCAGTTCTTC.